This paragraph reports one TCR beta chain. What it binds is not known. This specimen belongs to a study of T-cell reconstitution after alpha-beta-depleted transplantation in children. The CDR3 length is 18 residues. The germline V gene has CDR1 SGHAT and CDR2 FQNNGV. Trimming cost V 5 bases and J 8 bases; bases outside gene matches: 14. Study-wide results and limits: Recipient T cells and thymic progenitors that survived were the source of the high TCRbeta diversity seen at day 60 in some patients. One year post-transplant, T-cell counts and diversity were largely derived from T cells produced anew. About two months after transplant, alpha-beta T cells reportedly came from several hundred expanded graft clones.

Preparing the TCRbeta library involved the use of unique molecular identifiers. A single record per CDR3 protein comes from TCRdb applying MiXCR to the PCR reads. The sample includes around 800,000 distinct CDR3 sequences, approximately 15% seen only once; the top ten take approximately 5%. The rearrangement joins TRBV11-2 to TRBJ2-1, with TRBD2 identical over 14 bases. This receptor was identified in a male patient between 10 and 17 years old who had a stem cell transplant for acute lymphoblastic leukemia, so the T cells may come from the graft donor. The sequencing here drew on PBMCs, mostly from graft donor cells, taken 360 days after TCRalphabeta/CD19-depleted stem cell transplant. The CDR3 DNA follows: TGTGCCAGCAGCACCCCCCGACTAGCGGGAGGGCCGACCTATGAGCAGTTCTTC. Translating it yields CASSTPRLAGGPTYEQFF. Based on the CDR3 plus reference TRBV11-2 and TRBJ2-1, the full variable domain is EAGVAQSPRYKIIEKRQSVAFWCNPISGHATLYWYQQILGQGPKLLIQFQNNGVVDDSQLPKDRFSAERLKGVDSTLKIQPAKLEDSAVYLCASSTPRLAGGPTYEQFFGPGTRLTVL.